Listed below are T cell receptor beta chains from one sample, sequenced in a study of response to subunit inactivated influenza vaccine. TCRdb used MiXCR to reprocess the RT-PCR reads, holding one entry per CDR3 protein. Of over 750,000 distinct CDR3 sequences in the sample, around 20% were seen once. The source was PBMCs from blood, collected less than 6 days after vaccination. These receptors all stem from a man in his fifties who received an inactivated influenza vaccine. The CDR3 runs from the conserved cysteine through the conserved F or W. A D gene is named only where the DNA matches it firmly. Not every row has a clone size; where given, it reads once, few, many or a size class.

d_gene	abundance	j_gene	v_gene	CDR3aa	CDR3nt
NA	few	TRBJ1-1	TRBV5-1	CASSPDNRRGEAFF	TGCGCCAGCAGCCCGGATAATCGACGGGGTGAAGCTTTCTTT
TRBD2	NA	TRBJ2-1	TRBV20-1	CSAFELAGVWYNEQFF	TGCAGTGCTTTCGAACTAGCGGGAGTTTGGTACAATGAGCAGTTCTTC
NA	few	TRBJ2-2	TRBV20-1	CSARRAGVNTGELFF	TGCAGTGCTAGAAGGGCAGGAGTGAACACCGGGGAGCTGTTTTTT
NA	NA	TRBJ2-1	TRBV27	CASKNGGYNEQFF	TGTGCCAGCAAGAACGGGGGATACAATGAGCAGTTCTTC
NA	once	TRBJ1-2	TRBV24-1	CATSDQGTTYGYTF	TGTGCCACCAGTGATCAAGGGACCACCTATGGCTACACCTTC
TRBD1	NA	TRBJ1-4	TRBV12-3/TRBV12-4	CASSSYKLWTGMQKLFF	TGTGCCAGCAGTTCCTACAAGCTCTGGACAGGGATGCAAAAACTGTTTTTT
NA	NA	TRBJ2-7	TRBV6-1	CASTPGIGGSYEQYF	TGTGCCAGCACCCCGGGGATAGGGGGATCCTACGAGCAGTACTTC
TRBD1	NA	TRBJ1-5	TRBV7-8	CASSLHRGQGQPQHF	TGTGCCAGCAGCTTACACAGGGGGCAGGGTCAGCCCCAGCATTTT
TRBD2	NA	TRBJ2-2	TRBV15	CATSRMGGAGELFF	TGTGCCACCAGCAGAATGGGGGGGGCCGGGGAGCTGTTTTTT
NA	many	TRBJ2-7	TRBV4-3	CASSQEKGLTYEQYF	TGCGCCAGCAGCCAAGAAAAGGGCCTAACCTACGAGCAGTACTTC
NA	few	TRBJ2-3	TRBV29-1	CSVESPAGHRLTDTQYF	TGCAGCGTTGAATCTCCGGCGGGACACCGTCTCACAGATACGCAGTATTTT
NA	many	TRBJ2-1	TRBV29-1	CSVARNSYNEQFF	TGCAGCGTTGCCAGAAACTCCTACAATGAGCAGTTCTTC
NA	many	TRBJ1-1	TRBV7-9	CASSLEGNTEAFF	TGTGCCAGCAGTTTAGAGGGGAACACTGAAGCTTTCTTT
NA	NA	TRBJ2-3	TRBV5-1	CASSTGQSLETDTQYF	TGCGCCAGCAGCACCGGACAGTCCCTAGAGACAGATACGCAGTATTTT
NA	NA	TRBJ2-3	TRBV30	CAWSPFQTVSRDTQYF	TGTGCCTGGAGTCCCTTCCAGACAGTTTCTAGAGATACGCAGTATTTT
NA	NA	TRBJ1-5	TRBV15	CATSQRAEENQPQHF	TGTGCCACCAGCCAGCGGGCGGAGGAGAATCAGCCCCAGCATTTT
TRBD1	NA	TRBJ2-1	TRBV28	CASSPPKGAGHSYNEQFF	TGTGCCAGCAGTCCGCCCAAGGGGGCGGGCCACTCCTACAATGAGCAGTTCTTC
NA	NA	TRBJ1-1	TRBV5-1	CASSLAGLSEAFF	TGCGCCAGCAGCTTGGCAGGCCTCAGTGAAGCTTTCTTT
TRBD2	few	TRBJ2-7	TRBV20-1	CSAQRALAETYEQYF	TGCAGTGCCCAGAGGGCCCTAGCGGAGACCTACGAGCAGTACTTC
NA	NA	TRBJ1-6	TRBV5-1	CASSLAGDRIIYNSPLHF	TGCGCCAGCAGCTTGGCGGGTGACAGGATTATCTATAATTCACCCCTCCACTTT
NA	few	TRBJ2-7	TRBV6-5	CASSLVYGVEQYF	TGTGCCAGCAGTTTGGTATACGGGGTCGAGCAGTACTTC
NA	NA	TRBJ1-3	TRBV5-1	CASSLTDYSGNTIYF	TGCGCCAGCAGCTTGACAGATTACTCTGGAAACACCATATATTTT
NA	NA	TRBJ2-3	TRBV4-3	CASSQGLEGPSTQYF	TGCGCCAGCAGCCAAGGACTAGAAGGGCCGAGTACGCAGTATTTT
NA	NA	TRBJ1-5	TRBV6-5	CASSSTRQEFNQPQHF	TGTGCCAGCAGTTCGACTCGGCAGGAGTTCAATCAGCCCCAGCATTTT
TRBD1	few	TRBJ2-7	TRBV12-3/TRBV12-4	CATSTGGKGEQYF	TGTGCCACATCGACAGGGGGCAAGGGGGAGCAGTACTTC
NA	few	TRBJ1-1	TRBV7-9	CASSRITFKENTEAFF	TGTGCCAGCAGCCGTATAACCTTCAAGGAGAACACTGAAGCTTTCTTT
TRBD1	few	TRBJ2-7	TRBV20-1	CSARGPGGHEQYF	TGCAGTGCTAGAGGCCCAGGGGGCCACGAGCAGTACTTC
NA	once	TRBJ1-4	TRBV11-2	CASSHKGESNEKLFF	TGTGCCAGCAGCCACAAGGGGGAGTCTAATGAAAAACTGTTTTTT
NA	few	TRBJ1-5	TRBV12-3/TRBV12-4	CASSHLGLLDGQPQHF	TGTGCCAGCAGTCATCTAGGGCTCCTCGACGGGCAGCCCCAGCATTTT
NA	few	TRBJ2-3	TRBV12-3/TRBV12-4	CASSDPSATDTQYF	TGTGCCAGCAGTGACCCGTCAGCTACAGATACGCAGTATTTT
TRBD1	NA	TRBJ1-2	TRBV10-3	CAFGGDSDYGYTF	TGTGCCTTTGGGGGGGACAGTGACTATGGCTACACCTTC
NA	few	TRBJ2-5	TRBV20-1	CSAHPLYQETQYF	TGCAGTGCTCATCCACTGTACCAAGAGACCCAGTACTTC
TRBD1	many	TRBJ2-2	TRBV7-2	CASSRQGLNTGELFF	TGTGCCAGCAGCAGACAGGGCTTGAACACCGGGGAGCTGTTTTTT
NA	NA	TRBJ2-1	TRBV6-5	CASSYSQGNYNEQFF	TGTGCCAGCAGTTACAGCCAGGGCAACTACAATGAGCAGTTCTTC
TRBD2	few	TRBJ2-5	TRBV20-1	CSARVRGLAGETQYF	TGCAGTGCTAGAGTCAGGGGACTAGCGGGAGAGACCCAGTACTTC
NA	once	TRBJ2-5	TRBV7-8	CASSSTPTIGKETQYF	TGTGCCAGCAGCTCCACCCCCACAATCGGGAAAGAGACCCAGTACTTC
NA	many	TRBJ2-7	TRBV29-1	CSVEVAGSDYEQYF	TGCAGCGTTGAAGTCGCGGGGTCCGACTACGAGCAGTACTTC
TRBD1	NA	TRBJ2-7	TRBV18	CASSSGTGLRVQYF	TGTGCCAGCTCCTCCGGGACAGGGCTACGAGTGCAGTACTTC
NA	NA	TRBJ1-5	TRBV19	CASSTAKESNQPQHF	TGTGCCAGTAGTACAGCCAAGGAAAGCAATCAGCCCCAGCATTTT
NA	NA	TRBJ1-2	TRBV5-1	CASSQGHGYGYTF	TGCGCCAGCAGCCAAGGACATGGATATGGCTACACCTTC
NA	many	TRBJ2-3	TRBV7-3	CASSSTGATDTQYF	TGTGCCAGCAGCTCGACAGGAGCCACAGATACGCAGTATTTT
NA	NA	TRBJ2-7	TRBV3-1	CASSQAAGLSYEQYF	TGTGCCAGCAGCCAGGCAGCAGGGCTCTCCTACGAGCAGTACTTC
NA	NA	TRBJ2-5	TRBV28	CASSLVAGGPIQETQYF	TGTGCCAGCAGTTTAGTAGCCGGAGGACCGATCCAAGAGACCCAGTACTTC
NA	NA	TRBJ2-5	TRBV6-6	CASSPSTGQTQYF	TGTGCCAGCAGTCCCTCAACCGGGCAGACCCAGTACTTC
NA	few	TRBJ2-4	TRBV28	CASSFRTVSAIQYF	TGTGCCAGCAGTTTCAGGACGGTTTCAGCCATTCAGTACTTC
NA	NA	TRBJ2-1	TRBV5-1	CASSLMEGPYNEQFF	TGCGCCAGCAGCTTGATGGAGGGCCCTTACAATGAGCAGTTCTTC
NA	NA	TRBJ2-4	TRBV28	CASSFETLAKNIQYF	TGTGCCAGCAGTTTTGAAACCTTAGCCAAAAACATTCAGTACTTC
NA	few	TRBJ1-2	TRBV28	CAAEAQGLYGYTF	TGTGCGGCTGAGGCCCAGGGACTATATGGCTACACCTTC
NA	many	TRBJ2-3	TRBV4-3	CASSQMLGAPTDTQYF	TGCGCCAGCAGCCAAATGCTGGGGGCGCCGACAGATACGCAGTATTTT
TRBD1	NA	TRBJ1-2	TRBV7-2	CASSLAQGRYYGYTF	TGTGCCAGCAGTCTAGCACAGGGGCGATACTATGGCTACACCTTC